This is a list of T cell receptor beta chains from one sample in a study of response to subunit inactivated influenza vaccine. Each CDR3 protein gets one entry after TCRdb re-called the RT-PCR reads with MiXCR. Found here are fewer than 800,000 distinct CDR3 sequences, 15% to 19% of them singletons; the top ten hold 11%. Sequences were derived from PBMCs from blood, sampled approximately 13 days after vaccination. These receptors came from a man in his forties or fifties who received an inactivated influenza vaccine. Both conserved end residues are part of each CDR3. The D gene is left open where the match is weak. A row's size may be missing; if present it is once, few, many or a size class.

abundance	v_gene	d_gene	j_gene	CDR3aa	CDR3nt
few	TRBV29-1	NA	TRBJ2-3	CSAGGGRIDTQYF	TGCAGCGCCGGGGGCGGCAGGATTGATACGCAGTATTTT
once	TRBV7-2	NA	TRBJ2-6	CASSLAVSTSSGANVLTF	TGTGCCAGCAGCTTAGCGGTTAGCACCAGCTCTGGGGCCAACGTCCTGACTTTC
few	TRBV15	NA	TRBJ2-4	CATSREASGADIQYF	TGTGCCACCAGCAGAGAGGCATCAGGAGCGGACATTCAGTACTTC
NA	TRBV29-1	NA	TRBJ2-1	CSDTPGAGPYNEQFF	TGCAGCGACACCCCAGGCGCAGGGCCCTACAATGAGCAGTTCTTC
NA	TRBV9	NA	TRBJ2-5	CASSVSGASWETQYF	TGTGCCAGCAGCGTGTCAGGGGCTTCTTGGGAGACCCAGTACTTC
few	TRBV29-1	TRBD1	TRBJ1-1	CSVLINRGWTEAFF	TGCAGCGTACTCATAAACAGGGGATGGACTGAAGCTTTCTTT
few	TRBV5-4	TRBD2	TRBJ2-3	CASSLDPQRGNTDTQYF	TGTGCCAGCAGCTTGGATCCCCAGCGGGGGAACACAGATACGCAGTATTTT
NA	TRBV28	NA	TRBJ2-5	CASSLVRMAGPQETQYF	TGTGCCAGCAGCTTAGTTAGGATGGCAGGTCCACAAGAGACCCAGTACTTC
NA	TRBV2	NA	TRBJ1-5	CASLRDSDQPQHF	TGTGCCAGCCTCCGGGACTCGGATCAGCCCCAGCATTTT
few	TRBV18	TRBD2	TRBJ2-1	CASSHREGIYNEQFF	TGTGCCAGCTCACACCGGGAGGGGATTTACAATGAGCAGTTCTTC
NA	TRBV18	NA	TRBJ2-7	CASSPGVWRGPYEQYF	TGTGCCAGCTCGCCCGGTGTTTGGCGGGGCCCCTACGAGCAGTACTTC
NA	TRBV27	NA	TRBJ2-2	CASSFLSGELFF	TGTGCCAGCAGTTTTTTATCCGGGGAGCTGTTTTTT
NA	TRBV11-1	TRBD2	TRBJ2-7	CASSLAVPGLAGTSYEQYF	TGTGCCAGCAGCTTAGCAGTCCCGGGACTAGCGGGGACCTCCTACGAGCAGTACTTC
NA	TRBV4-1	NA	TRBJ1-2	CASSHTSQGNYGYTF	TGCGCCAGCAGCCATACCTCACAGGGAAACTATGGCTACACCTTC
few	TRBV5-6	NA	TRBJ2-5	CASSLGQQGGTQYF	TGTGCCAGCAGCTTGGGCCAGCAGGGTGGAACCCAGTACTTC
NA	TRBV11-1	NA	TRBJ1-1	CASSPPSGLTEAFF	TGTGCCAGCAGCCCCCCTTCAGGGCTGACTGAAGCTTTCTTT
few	TRBV5-1	NA	TRBJ1-5	CASSLLPNQPQHF	TGCGCCAGCAGCTTGCTACCCAATCAGCCCCAGCATTTT
NA	TRBV2	NA	TRBJ2-4	CASSEGGGHATNIQYF	TGTGCCAGCAGTGAGGGTGGTGGGCACGCAACTAACATTCAGTACTTC
few	TRBV6-1	NA	TRBJ1-6	CASSEALGAASPLHF	TGTGCCAGCAGTGAAGCGCTAGGGGCAGCTAGTCCCCTCCACTTT
NA	TRBV7-9	NA	TRBJ2-2	CASTTFPGQKFTGELFF	TGTGCCAGCACCACCTTTCCCGGGCAGAAATTCACCGGGGAGCTGTTTTTT
few	TRBV23-1	TRBD1	TRBJ1-5	CASSQSGRGRPQHF	TGCGCCAGCAGTCAATCGGGCAGGGGGCGACCCCAGCATTTT
NA	TRBV29-1	TRBD1	TRBJ2-7	CSARTGLREQYF	TGCAGCGCCCGGACAGGGTTGAGAGAGCAGTACTTC
NA	TRBV12-3/TRBV12-4	NA	TRBJ1-6	CASRGIADNSPLHF	TGTGCCAGCAGGGGGATAGCAGATAATTCACCCCTCCACTTT
NA	TRBV5-1	TRBD1	TRBJ1-6	CASSYGQGASPLHF	TGCGCCAGCAGTTATGGACAGGGTGCTTCACCCCTCCACTTT
NA	TRBV18	NA	TRBJ2-7	CASSPRGRSSYEQYF	TGTGCCAGCTCACCACGGGGACGGAGCTCCTACGAGCAGTACTTC
NA	TRBV10-1	NA	TRBJ2-7	CASSRDNTYEQYF	TGCGCCAGCAGTCGGGACAATACCTACGAGCAGTACTTC
few	TRBV20-1	TRBD1	TRBJ1-6	CSASTDRADSPLHF	TGCAGTGCCTCCACTGACAGGGCGGATTCACCCCTCCACTTT
once	TRBV20-1	TRBD1	TRBJ2-7	CSARRGQGSYEQYF	TGCAGTGCTAGACGGGGACAGGGCTCCTACGAGCAGTACTTC
few	TRBV7-3	NA	TRBJ2-2	CASSPHQAGELFF	TGTGCCAGCAGCCCTCACCAGGCCGGGGAGCTGTTTTTT
NA	TRBV20-1	TRBD2	TRBJ2-3	CSARAGVGTDTQYF	TGCAGTGCTAGGGCGGGAGTGGGTACAGATACGCAGTATTTT
NA	TRBV1	NA	TRBJ2-3	CTSRVPGLADWVTQYF	TGCACCAGCAGGGTCCCGGGACTAGCGGACTGGGTTACGCAGTATTTT
NA	TRBV29-1	NA	TRBJ2-3	CSVGYSPADTQYF	TGCAGCGTTGGCTATTCTCCGGCGGATACGCAGTATTTT
many	TRBV20-1	NA	TRBJ1-1	CSATQDGKNTEAFF	TGCAGTGCTACACAGGACGGAAAGAACACTGAAGCTTTCTTT
few	TRBV18	NA	TRBJ2-7	CASSPFSFDYEQYF	TGTGCCAGCTCACCATTTAGCTTCGACTACGAGCAGTACTTC
NA	TRBV11-2	NA	TRBJ2-3	CASSLVLYSGTSTDTQYF	TGTGCCAGCAGCTTAGTCCTGTACTCGGGAACTAGCACAGATACGCAGTATTTT
few	TRBV9	NA	TRBJ2-3	CASSATVTDTQYF	TGTGCCAGCAGCGCGACAGTCACAGATACGCAGTATTTT
many	TRBV5-6	NA	TRBJ1-2	CASSQGVDGYTF	TGTGCCAGCAGCCAAGGGGTGGACGGCTACACCTTC
few	TRBV6-2/TRBV6-3	NA	TRBJ1-6	CASSYTIDRNSYNSPLHF	TGTGCCAGCAGTTACACAATCGACAGAAACTCCTATAATTCACCCCTCCACTTT
NA	TRBV5-1	NA	TRBJ2-7	CASSLNGGNYHEQYF	TGCGCCAGCAGCTTGAATGGGGGGAACTACCACGAGCAGTACTTC
few	TRBV20-1	TRBD1	TRBJ1-6	CSAPLRQGNSPLHF	TGCAGTGCCCCCCTAAGACAGGGGAATTCACCCCTCCACTTT
NA	TRBV7-6	NA	TRBJ2-1	CASSLVGTREQFF	TGTGCCAGCAGCTTAGTAGGGACGCGGGAGCAGTTCTTC
few	TRBV6-1	NA	TRBJ1-5	CASSEPARDQPQHF	TGTGCCAGCAGTGAACCGGCGAGGGATCAGCCCCAGCATTTT
NA	TRBV28	NA	TRBJ2-7	CASSLSARGYEQYF	TGTGCCAGCAGTTTAAGTGCCAGGGGCTACGAGCAGTACTTC
few	TRBV5-1	NA	TRBJ1-1	CASSQGRLDTEAFF	TGCGCCAGCAGTCAGGGGAGATTGGACACTGAAGCTTTCTTT
NA	TRBV2	NA	TRBJ2-7	CASIEVAGAREQYF	TGTGCCAGCATTGAGGTAGCAGGGGCTCGGGAGCAGTACTTC
NA	TRBV10-3	TRBD1	TRBJ2-1	CAIRPSMGQAPDNEQFF	TGTGCCATCAGACCATCAATGGGACAGGCTCCGGACAATGAGCAGTTCTTC
NA	TRBV6-5	NA	TRBJ2-1	CASSRPYNEQFF	TGTGCCAGCAGCCGTCCCTACAATGAGCAGTTCTTC
NA	TRBV7-9	TRBD1	TRBJ2-7	CASSLRSGTGSSYEQYF	TGTGCCAGCAGCTTAAGATCCGGGACAGGGAGCTCCTACGAGCAGTACTTC
few	TRBV7-2	TRBD2	TRBJ2-1	CASSLDPGGYNEQFF	TGTGCCAGCAGCTTAGATCCGGGAGGCTACAATGAGCAGTTCTTC
many	TRBV3-1	NA	TRBJ2-2	CASSPFLQVTANTGELFF	TGTGCCAGCAGCCCGTTCCTACAGGTGACGGCGAACACCGGGGAGCTGTTTTTT
few	TRBV7-2	NA	TRBJ2-3	CASSLFGTSTDTQYF	TGTGCCAGCAGCTTATTTGGAACTAGCACAGATACGCAGTATTTT
many	TRBV20-1	TRBD1	TRBJ1-1	CSARQGARGTEAFF	TGCAGTGCTAGACAGGGGGCCCGGGGCACTGAAGCTTTCTTT
NA	TRBV7-6	TRBD2	TRBJ2-3	CASSLELAGDGSTDTQYF	TGTGCCAGCAGCTTAGAACTAGCGGGAGATGGAAGCACAGATACGCAGTATTTT
many	TRBV7-2	NA	TRBJ2-7	CASSLVWEDEQYF	TGTGCCAGCAGCTTAGTTTGGGAAGACGAGCAGTACTTC
NA	TRBV29-1	TRBD1	TRBJ1-2	CSSTTTGGLGGYTF	TGCAGCTCTACTACAACAGGGGGCTTAGGGGGCTACACCTTC